This section outlines one T cell receptor beta chain sequence together with its context. Germline assignment: CDR1 SEHNR and CDR2 FQNEAQ (reference sequence). The CDR3 consists of 14 residues. Trimming pared 0 bases from V and 6 bases from J, leaving 10 bases between. This entry comes from a study of blood T cells in healthy people across ages. Using a J-beta primer mix together with a sample-barcoded 5' primer, a second PCR was run for about 6 to 12 cycles. TCRdb reanalysed the 5' RACE reads using MiXCR and keeps one entry per CDR3 protein. The data show 450,000 to 600,000 distinct CDR3 sequences, about 27% seen once. For every donor, a draw yielded ten milliliters of peripheral blood. PBMCs numbering at least 6.5 million were isolated per sample. At least 5.5 micrograms of total RNA were extracted per sample. These data also formed part of another study, on T cells of mothers and their children. That source notes: There were over 8 million TCR beta CDR3 reads from each mother and about 3 million from each child.

The sample was blood. This receptor was taken from a boy between 2 and 10 years old in good health. V and J are TRBV7-9 and TRBJ2-3; D is uncertain. CDR3 protein: CASSLASMRDTQYF. CDR3 DNA: TGTGCCAGCAGCTTAGCTAGCATGCGGGATACGCAGTATTTT.